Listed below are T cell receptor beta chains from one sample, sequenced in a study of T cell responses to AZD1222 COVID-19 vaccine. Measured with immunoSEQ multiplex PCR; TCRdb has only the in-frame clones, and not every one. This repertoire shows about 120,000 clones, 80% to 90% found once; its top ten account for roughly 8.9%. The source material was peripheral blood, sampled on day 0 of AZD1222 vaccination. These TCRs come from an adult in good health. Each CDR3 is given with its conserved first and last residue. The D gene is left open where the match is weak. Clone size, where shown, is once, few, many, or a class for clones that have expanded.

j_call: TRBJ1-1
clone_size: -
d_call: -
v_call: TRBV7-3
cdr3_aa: CASSLTLANTEAFF
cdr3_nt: TGTGCCAGCAGCTTAACGCTTGCTAACACTGAAGCTTTCTTT

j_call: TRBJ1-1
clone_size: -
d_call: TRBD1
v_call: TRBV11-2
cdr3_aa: CASSRDSVVAFF
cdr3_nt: TGTGCCAGCAGCCGGGACAGCGTGGTCGCTTTCTTT

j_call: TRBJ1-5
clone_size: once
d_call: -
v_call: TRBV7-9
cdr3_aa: CASSRQVSQPQHF
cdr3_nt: TGTGCCAGCAGCCGACAGGTAAGTCAGCCCCAGCATTTT

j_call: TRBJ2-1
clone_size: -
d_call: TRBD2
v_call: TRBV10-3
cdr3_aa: CAISATSIGDEQFF
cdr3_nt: TGTGCCATCAGTGCGACTAGCATAGGGGATGAGCAGTTCTTC

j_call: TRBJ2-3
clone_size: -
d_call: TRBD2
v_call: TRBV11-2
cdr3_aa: CASSYELAGGPKDTQYF
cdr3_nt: TGTGCCAGCAGCTACGAGCTAGCGGGAGGGCCAAAAGATACGCAGTATTTT

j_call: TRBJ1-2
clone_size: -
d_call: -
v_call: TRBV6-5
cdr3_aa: CASSYSRTITRGYTF
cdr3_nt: TGTGCCAGCAGTTACTCGAGGACAATCACTAGGGGCTACACCTTC

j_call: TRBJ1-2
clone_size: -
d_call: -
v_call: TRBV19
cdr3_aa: CASTFDLVGDYGYTF
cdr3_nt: TGTGCCAGTACCTTCGACCTGGTAGGTGACTATGGCTACACCTTC

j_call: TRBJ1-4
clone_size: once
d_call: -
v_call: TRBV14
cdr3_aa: CASSQEFWDRTNEKLFF
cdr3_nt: TGTGCCAGCAGCCAAGAATTTTGGGACCGAACTAATGAAAAACTGTTTTTT

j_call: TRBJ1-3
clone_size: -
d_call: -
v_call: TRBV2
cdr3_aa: CASSEYGNTIYF
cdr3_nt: TGTGCCAGCAGTGAATATGGAAACACCATATATTTT

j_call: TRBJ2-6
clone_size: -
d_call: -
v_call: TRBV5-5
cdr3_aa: CASSLLFQGSSGANVLTF
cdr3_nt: TGTGCCAGCAGCCTCCTGTTCCAGGGCTCCTCTGGGGCCAACGTCCTGACTTTC